This record covers a single TCR beta chain. Its antigen is undetermined. Previously described methods and listed TCR primers were used for bulk TCR libraries. TCRdb called the PCR reads again in MiXCR, with one record for every CDR3 protein. The table includes about 640,000 distinct CDR3 sequences, approximately 20% detected once. Trimming pared 5 bases from V and 3 bases from J, leaving 13 bases between. Germline CDR1 and CDR2: SEHNR and FQNEAQ (reference sequence). The CDR3 is made up of 15 amino acids. This sample stems from a study of molecular identifiers for immune sequencing clone quantification. Study-level background: In replicates, RNA taken from roughly 20,000 or 100,000 naive CD8 cells was divided five ways, and four portions underwent sequencing.

Notes on the study in general: The share of molecules held by clones above 20 RNA copies was over 97% in effector cells and under 1% in naive cells.

This TCR derives from a human donor in good health. Some libraries in this study had Jurkat cell RNA spiked in. The V and J genes are TRBV7-9 and TRBJ2-2, with D possibly TRBD2 on 6 matching bases. Sequencing was done on a sample of naive CD8+ T cells from blood, with Jurkat cell RNA spiked in. The subset denotes: FACS-sorted CD8+CD4-CCR7+CD45RA+ naive T cells. The DNA for the CDR3 is TGTGCCAGCAGCCGAGCGGGCCTGGACACCGGGGAGCTGTTTTTT. It translates to CASSRAGLDTGELFF.